The 32 T cell receptor beta chains below all came from one sample that was sequenced in a study of blood T cell repertoires in COVID-19. Repertoires were generated with immunoSEQ multiplex PCR, while TCRdb's copy carries only in-frame clones and drops some. The sample yields 150,000 or so clones, approximately 92% seen once. Sequenced: peripheral blood. The receptors shown here come from a man aged 18 to 29 with COVID-19, enrolled during active disease.

This clone has just one count. The chain is built from TRBV4-2 and TRBJ1-2; possibly TRBD1 for D (6 bases). V dropped 0 bases and J dropped 8 bases, with 16 bases sitting between them. CDR1 LGHNA and CDR2 YNFKEQ come from the germline V gene. This CDR3 contains 15 residues. CDR3 sequence: CASSQDGGRERGYTF. The CDR3 nucleotides are TGTGCCAGCAGCCAAGATGGGGGCAGGGAGAGGGGCTACACCTTC.

The V and J genes are TRBV14 and TRBJ2-7; D remains unclear. The V gene lost 0 bases and the J gene lost 0 bases, with 6 bases spanning the gap. The CDR3 totals 14 residues. Germline V lookup: CDR1 SGHDN, CDR2 FVKESK. CDR3 nucleotides: TGTGCCAGCAGCCAAGACTGGAGCTCCTACGAGCAGTACTTC. Translation: CASSQDWSSYEQYF. Full variable domain (missing parts from reference TRBV14 and TRBJ2-7): EAGVTQFPSHSVIEKGQTVTLRCDPISGHDNLYWYRRVMGKEIKFLLHFVKESKQDESGMPNNRFLAERTGGTYSTLKVQPAELEDSGVYFCASSQDWSSYEQYFGPGTRLTVT.

The V and J genes are TRBV9 and TRBJ2-1; 15 bases fit TRBD2. The ends lost 3 bases at V and 7 bases at J; junction bases unmatched: 2. CDR1 and CDR2 (germline): SGDLS, YYNGEE. CDR3 size: 15 residues. DNA for the CDR3: TGTGCCAGCAGCGCCGGACTAGCGGGAGGGAATGAGCAGTTCTTC. Its translation: CASSAGLAGGNEQFF.

This chain links TRBV27 with TRBJ1-1, with D possibly being TRBD1 (6 bases). The germline V and J ends were trimmed by 5 bases and 4 bases, with 14 bases remaining between them. CDR3 size: 14 residues. The germline V gene has CDR1 MNHEY and CDR2 SMNVEV (reference sequence). The CDR3 spells CASSNGGAGTEAFF. As DNA, the CDR3 is TGTGCCAGCAGTAATGGGGGGGCGGGCACTGAAGCTTTCTTT.

The V gene is TRBV6-2 or TRBV6-3, the J gene TRBJ2-1; 12 bases fit TRBD1. The germline V gene encodes CDR1 MNHEY and CDR2 SVGEGT. The V segment lost 5 bases and the J segment 8 bases; nucleotides outside the gene matches: 7. The CDR3 spans 15 residues. CDR3 DNA sequence: TGTGCCAGCAGTCCGGGACAGGGGGCTGTCCATGAGCAGTTCTTC. Amino acid sequence: CASSPGQGAVHEQFF.

This clone was recorded once. This chain joins TRBV6-1 and TRBJ1-2; D is unresolved. The CDR3 spans 14 residues. The ends were cut back, 2 bases at V and 3 bases at J, with 10 bases in the middle. The V gene's germline CDR1 is MNHNS and CDR2 SASEGT. The CDR3 DNA reads TGTGCCAGCAGTGAAAGCGGCAGCTACTATGGCTACACCTTC. Its translation: CASSESGSYYGYTF.

As to this clone: The same CDR3 arises from other DNA sequences in this sample as well. The chain employs TRBV11-3 and TRBJ2-3, with 11 bases lining up with TRBD2. In germline, CDR1 is SGHNT, CDR2 YENEEA. With V trimmed by 5 bases and J by 1 base, 5 bases remained unmatched. This CDR3 is 16 amino acids long. The CDR3 spells CASSPGTSGRTDTQYF. The DNA for the CDR3 is TGTGCCAGCAGCCCAGGGACTAGCGGCCGCACAGATACGCAGTATTTT.

The chain links TRBV29-1 to TRBJ1-1; D ambiguous. V was shortened by 6 bases and J by 1 base, with 9 bases between the two germline ends. The CDR3 contains 12 residues. Germline CDR1 and CDR2: SQVTM and ANQGSEA. CDR3 residues: CSVARRNTEAFF. The CDR3 region has the DNA TGCAGCGTCGCCAGAAGGAACACTGAAGCTTTCTTT. Based on the CDR3 plus reference TRBV29-1 and TRBJ1-1, the full variable domain is SAVISQKPSRDICQRGTSLTIQCQVDSQVTMMFWYRQQPGQSLTLIATANQGSEATYESGFVIDKFPISRPNLTFSTLTVSNMSPEDSSIYLCSVARRNTEAFFGQGTRLTVV.

The genes are TRBV6-1 and TRBJ2-7; possibly TRBD1 for D (5 bases). Trimming shortened V by 1 base and J by 2 bases, and 9 bases separated the two germline ends. This CDR3 spans 14 amino acids. CDR1 MNHNS and CDR2 SASEGT come from the germline V gene. The CDR3 region has the DNA TGTGCCAGCAGTGAAGTGGGGCTTGCCTACGAGCAGTACTTC. Protein product: CASSEVGLAYEQYF.

The chain joins TRBV15 to TRBJ2-7, with D possibly being TRBD2 (6 bases). V was clipped by 0 bases and J by 2 bases, with 11 bases between them. The CDR3 loop spans 15 amino acids. The V gene's germline CDR1 is LNHNV and CDR2 YYDKDF (reference sequence). CDR3 DNA sequence: TGTGCCACCAGCAGAGAGGGGACTGGGACCTACGAGCAGTACTTC. Translating it yields CATSREGTGTYEQYF.

J is TRBJ2-1 and V is TRBV24-1; D possibly corresponds to TRBD1 (5 bases). Trimming removed 4 bases at V and 7 bases at J, with 19 bases between. The CDR3 has 16 residues. Looked up from germline, CDR1 is KGHDR and CDR2 is SFDVKD. CDR3 bases: TGTGCCACCAGTGACGCCCAAACCTCGACAGTAAATGAGCAGTTCTTC. Its translation: CATSDAQTSTVNEQFF.

The V call is TRBV6-5, the J call TRBJ1-6; possible D gene TRBD1, 6 bases. Germline assignment: CDR1 MNHEY and CDR2 SVGAGI. V was shortened by 5 bases and J by 10 bases, with 12 bases between the two germline ends. The length of the CDR3 is 13 residues. The CDR3 reads CASSTGFRSPLHF. Written as DNA, the CDR3 is TGTGCCAGCAGTACAGGGTTCCGGTCACCCCTCCACTTT.

V gene TRBV5-1 combines with J gene TRBJ1-1; D unresolved. The V gene's germline CDR1 is SGHRS and CDR2 YFSETQ. This CDR3 comprises 15 residues. Trimming left V 0 bases short and J 0 bases short, with 9 bases between. In DNA form, the CDR3 reads TGCGCCAGCAGCTTGGAGGAGGCCGTGAACACTGAAGCTTTCTTT. It encodes CASSLEEAVNTEAFF.

The chain joins TRBV11-3 to TRBJ2-1, with D unclear. The CDR3 extends over 13 amino acids. The V and J ends lost 2 bases and 7 bases respectively, with 9 bases between them. CDR1 SGHNT and CDR2 YENEEA come from the germline V gene. CDR3 coding DNA: TGTGCCAGCAGCTTAAACAGCCTAAATGAGCAGTTCTTC. Translation: CASSLNSLNEQFF.

The chain joins TRBV21-1 to TRBJ2-1; the tabulated D call, TRBD1, remains unverified against the DNA. TRBV21-1 is reported as a pseudogene. The CDR3 is 18 residues long. The CDR3 region is CASSKGPLCARGYNEQFF. The CDR3 DNA is TGTGCCAGCAGCAAAGGGCCATTATGTGCCAGGGGCTACAATGAGCAGTTCTTC.

This chain connects TRBV3-1 (or the pseudogene TRBV3-2) to TRBJ2-1, with unresolved D. V was pared by 1 base and J by 9 bases, with 7 bases between. The CDR3 spans 12 residues. CDR1 and CDR2 from the germline V gene are LGHDT and YNNKEL (reference sequence). The CDR3 DNA reads TGTGCCAGCAGCCAAGGGAGAGCTGAGCAGTTCTTC. Its translation: CASSQGRAEQFF.

The chain joins TRBV28 to TRBJ2-1, with D maybe TRBD1 (5 bases). With 4 bases removed from V and 15 bases from J, the gap between germline ends came to 10 bases. The CDR3 consists of 10 residues. Per the germline V gene, CDR1 is MDHEN and CDR2 is SYDVKM. The CDR3 region has the DNA TGTGCCAGCAGTTCAGGGAACAGGTTCTTC. Encoded protein: CASSSGNRFF.

This clone was seen only a few times. The gene calls are TRBV5-1 and TRBJ1-6, with no clear D. Per germline, CDR1 SGHRS and CDR2 YFSETQ. The length of the CDR3 is 14 residues. Trimming left V 1 base short and J 5 bases short, with 7 bases between. The CDR3 spells CASSLNSHNSPLHF. CDR3 coding DNA: TGCGCCAGCAGCTTGAACAGCCATAATTCACCCCTCCACTTT. Variable domain in full (rest from reference TRBV5-1 and TRBJ1-6): KAGVTQTPRYLIKTRGQQVTLSCSPISGHRSVSWYQQTPGQGLQFLFEYFSETQRNKGNFPGRFSGRQFSNSRSEMNVSTLELGDSALYLCASSLNSHNSPLHFGNGTRLTVT.

This chain uses TRBV27 with TRBJ2-7; 9 nucleotides line up with TRBD1. The CDR3 loop spans 15 amino acids. V dropped 8 bases and J dropped 5; count of bases not matched to a gene: 13. The germline V gene has CDR1 MNHEY and CDR2 SMNVEV (reference sequence). The DNA of the CDR3 is TGTGCCAGCTGCGCCTCGGGACAGGGCCGGGACGAGCAGTACTTC. Translation: CASCASGQGRDEQYF.

The rearrangement uses TRBV9 and TRBJ2-5, with 9 bases lining up with TRBD1. This CDR3 is built from 17 residues. With 0 bases clipped from V and 1 base from J, the junction kept 7 bases outside the gene matches. The germline gives CDR1 SGDLS, CDR2 YYNGEE. CDR3 in amino acids: CASSVGWDRATQETQYF. In nucleotides, the CDR3 is TGTGCCAGCAGCGTAGGTTGGGACAGGGCGACCCAAGAGACCCAGTACTTC.

The chain combines TRBV7-9 with TRBJ1-2; 9 positions match TRBD1. Unmatched junction bases numbered 8, after V lost 6 bases and J lost 6 bases. CDR1 and CDR2 from the germline V gene are SEHNR and FQNEAQ (reference sequence). The CDR3 covers 14 residues. This CDR3 is CASSSTGTGHGYTF. CDR3 in DNA: TGTGCCAGCAGTTCCACCGGGACAGGGCATGGCTACACCTTC.

This chain uses TRBV7-3 with TRBJ2-1, with 8 bases matching TRBD2. With 5 bases clipped from V and 4 bases from J, the junction kept 7 bases outside the gene matches. The CDR3 is made up of 15 amino acids. From germline, CDR1 is SGHTA and CDR2 FQGTGA. In DNA form, the CDR3 reads TGTGCCAGCAGCCCGGAACTAGCGGCGTACAATGAGCAGTTCTTC. The encoded protein is CASSPELAAYNEQFF.

This clone was detected only once. The rearrangement uses TRBV7-2 and TRBJ1-5; the D is unclear. CDR1 is SGHTA, CDR2 FQGNSA, per germline. Trimming pared 3 bases from V and 4 bases from J, leaving 4 bases between. This CDR3 is 12 amino acids long. Here the CDR3 DNA reads TGTGCCAGCAGCTTCAGGAATCAGCCCCAGCATTTT. Its protein is CASSFRNQPQHF.

This rearrangement joins TRBV19 to TRBJ2-1; D possibly corresponds to TRBD2 (5 bases). Trimming cost V 5 bases and J 9 bases, with 14 bases left between them. The CDR3 length is 13 residues. The germline V gene has CDR1 LNHDA and CDR2 SQIVND (reference sequence). CDR3 sequence: CASSPGNHGEQFF. The DNA for the CDR3 is TGTGCCAGTAGTCCCGGGAATCACGGTGAGCAGTTCTTC. The full variable domain, with the rest looked up from reference TRBV19 and TRBJ2-1, is DGGITQSPKYLFRKEGQNVTLSCEQNLNHDAMYWYRQDPGQGLRLIYYSQIVNDFQKGDIAEGYSVSREKKESFPLTVTSAQKNPTAFYLCASSPGNHGEQFFGPGTRLTVL.

This rearrangement joins TRBV6-2 or TRBV6-3 to TRBJ2-7; 11 bases agree with TRBD1. CDR1 is MNHEY and CDR2 is SVGEGT in the germline V gene. The junction had 7 bases not matched to a gene; V was cut back by 6 bases and J by 3 bases. CDR3 size: 15 residues. In DNA, the CDR3 is TGTGCCAGCAGCTTCGGACAGGGGGCGATCTACGAGCAGTACTTC. This gives the protein CASSFGQGAIYEQYF.

V gene TRBV9 combines with J gene TRBJ1-2; D remains unclear. Per the germline V gene, CDR1 is SGDLS and CDR2 is YYNGEE. The V and J ends lost 1 base and 2 bases respectively, with 12 bases between them. The CDR3 runs 15 residues. The CDR3 DNA follows: TGTGCCAGCAGCGTATCTCCAGGCCTAAACTATGGCTACACCTTC. Protein: CASSVSPGLNYGYTF.

The chain uses TRBV14 and TRBJ2-5; no reliable D call. Germline CDR1 SGHDN, CDR2 FVKESK. This CDR3 contains 14 residues. V lost 1 base and J lost 3, with 9 bases in between. DNA of the CDR3: TGTGCCAGCAGCCAAGGGTTGCGGAAAGAGACCCAGTACTTC. Amino acid sequence: CASSQGLRKETQYF.

The V call is TRBV5-4, the J call TRBJ2-1; the D gene is possibly TRBD1 (5 bases). V was shortened by 4 bases and J by 6 bases, with 17 bases between the two germline ends. Germline V lookup: CDR1 SGHNT, CDR2 YYREEE (reference sequence). The CDR3 contains 15 residues. The CDR3 DNA reads TGTGCCAGCAGCCGGTCAAGGGGCCAGAGCAATGAGCAGTTCTTC. Translating gives CASSRSRGQSNEQFF.

The gene calls are TRBV2 and TRBJ2-7, with D tentatively TRBD2 (5 bases). V was cut by 7 bases and J by 0 bases, with 13 bases left in between. Germline-derived CDR1 and CDR2 are SNHLY and FYNNEI. This CDR3 is built from 14 residues. The CDR3, as DNA: TGTGCCAGCACCCAAGGAGGAATCTCCTACGAGCAGTACTTC. The encoded protein is CASTQGGISYEQYF.

The rearrangement joins TRBV7-3 to TRBJ2-7; 8 bases align to TRBD1. V was pared by 5 bases and J by 2 bases, with 8 bases of the junction left unmatched. From germline, CDR1 is SGHTA and CDR2 FQGTGA. This CDR3 spans 15 amino acids. CDR3 amino acids: CASSKTGVGTYEQYF. DNA of the CDR3: TGTGCCAGCAGCAAGACAGGGGTGGGCACCTACGAGCAGTACTTC.

The chain recombines TRBV2 with TRBJ2-7; 10 nucleotides agree with TRBD2. CDR3 length: 15 residues. The germline gives CDR1 SNHLY, CDR2 FYNNEI. J was trimmed by 0 bases and V by 4 bases; bases with no gene match: 3. The CDR3 spells CASSVSGRPSYEQYF. The DNA for the CDR3 is TGTGCCAGCAGTGTTAGCGGGAGGCCCTCCTACGAGCAGTACTTC.

The CDR3 nucleotides are TGTGCCAGCAGTTACTCGTCAGGGGGTTGGAAATACGAGCAGTACTTC. Its translation is CASSYSSGGWKYEQYF. The gene calls are TRBV6-6 and TRBJ2-7, with 7 bases aligning to TRBD1. The CDR3 is 16 amino acids. Per the germline V gene, CDR1 is MNHNY and CDR2 is SVGAGI (reference sequence). V trimming: 0 bases; J trimming: 4 bases; junction bases outside the gene matches: 9.